A single sample gave rise to the 28 T cell receptor beta chains below, sequenced in a study of blood T cell repertoires in COVID-19. Here immunoSEQ multiplex PCR was the method, and the copy in TCRdb shows in-frame clones only, minus some. The sample carries around 300,000 clones, about 90% recorded once. Sequencing input: peripheral blood. The receptors come from a woman in her fifties or sixties with COVID-19, enrolled during active disease.

The CDR3 sequence is CASSPQTGSTDTQYF. The CDR3 nucleotides are TGTGCCAGCAGCCCCCAGACAGGTAGCACAGATACGCAGTATTTT. This rearrangement joins TRBV7-2 to TRBJ2-3; D may be TRBD1 (6 bases). Germline V gives CDR1 SGHTA, CDR2 FQGNSA. The CDR3 extends over 15 amino acids. V was shortened by 5 bases and J by 0 bases, with 12 bases between the two germline ends.

The chain carries TRBV29-1 and TRBJ2-5; a weak D match, TRBD1 (5 bases). Germline lookup yields CDR1 SQVTM and CDR2 ANQGSEA. The CDR3 extends over 15 amino acids. V lost 3 bases and J 2 bases, leaving 16 bases between the germline ends. This CDR3 reads CSVDPLGPDQETQYF. The DNA of the CDR3 is TGCAGCGTTGACCCCTTGGGGCCAGATCAAGAGACCCAGTACTTC.

The rearrangement uses TRBV5-4 and TRBJ1-1; D not resolved. Germline loops: CDR1 SGHNT, CDR2 YYREEE (reference sequence). The germline V and J ends were trimmed by 6 bases and 7 bases, with 10 bases remaining between them. This CDR3 region has 11 residues. CDR3 in amino acids: CASISGVEAFF. CDR3 DNA sequence: TGTGCCAGCATCTCGGGAGTTGAAGCTTTCTTT.

This chain joins TRBV19 and TRBJ2-5; 7 bases align to TRBD1. The CDR3 spans 14 residues. Unmatched junction bases numbered 5, after V lost 7 bases and J lost 0 bases. The germline CDR1 and CDR2 sequences are LNHDA and SQIVND (reference sequence). The CDR3: CASKRGQNQETQYF. CDR3 coding DNA: TGTGCCAGTAAGAGGGGACAGAACCAAGAGACCCAGTACTTC.

The V call is TRBV19, the J call TRBJ1-2; TRBD1 matches at 11 bases. The CDR3 sequence is 16 residues long. Trimming took 1 base from V and 6 from J; bases not matched to a gene: 7. Germline lookup yields CDR1 LNHDA and CDR2 SQIVND (reference sequence). CDR3 DNA sequence: TGTGCCAGTAGTATAGGGCTCGAGGACAGGGGGCATGGCTACACCTTC. This translates into CASSIGLEDRGHGYTF.

This clone was detected once. The rearrangement links TRBV5-4 to TRBJ1-6; D is possibly TRBD1 (5 bases). In germline, CDR1 is SGHNT, CDR2 YYREEE (reference sequence). V lost 4 bases, J lost 9 bases, and 11 bases lay in between. The CDR3 has 13 residues. DNA of the CDR3: TGTGCCAGCAGCACCCAGGGTGGTTCACCCCTCCACTTT. Protein product: CASSTQGGSPLHF.

This clone was detected only once. The CDR3 DNA is TGTGCCAGCTCACCAGACAGGGCACGCACAGATACGCAGTATTTT. Its translation is CASSPDRARTDTQYF. V gene TRBV18 combines with J gene TRBJ2-3; TRBD1 matches 7 bases. J gave up 1 base and V 2 bases, and 3 bases lay outside the gene matches. The CDR3 runs 15 residues. The germline V gene has CDR1 KGHSH and CDR2 LQKENI. The whole variable domain, filled in from reference TRBV18 and TRBJ2-3, reads NAGVMQNPRHLVRRRGQEARLRCSPMKGHSHVYWYRQLPEEGLKFMVYLQKENIIDESGMPKERFSAEFPKEGPSILRIQQVVRGDSAAYFCASSPDRARTDTQYFGPGTRLTVL.

This clone appeared a few times. The rearrangement uses TRBV6-5 and TRBJ1-1; 7 nucleotides align to TRBD1. This CDR3 is built from 13 residues. Trimming at V came to 2 bases and at J to 4 bases, leaving 1 base not matched to a gene. Germline V gene data show CDR1 as MNHEY and CDR2 as SVGAGI. The CDR3 DNA follows: TGTGCCAGCAGTTACCCAGGGGGCACTGAAGCTTTCTTT. Its translation: CASSYPGGTEAFF.

The chain joins TRBV11-3 to TRBJ2-1; TRBD2 aligns across 7 bases. The length of the CDR3 is 17 residues. Losses at the gene ends were 5 bases for V and 5 bases for J; bases not matched to a gene: 15. The germline CDR1 and CDR2 sequences are SGHNT and YENEEA. DNA for the CDR3: TGTGCCAGCAGCCCTCGACTAGCCCCTCGCGTCCACAATGAGCAGTTCTTC. It yields the protein CASSPRLAPRVHNEQFF.

CDR3 coding DNA: TGTGCCAGCAGTTCGCGCGGGGCGCGGAATTCACCCCTCCACTTT. Its translation: CASSSRGARNSPLHF. This chain uses TRBV6-6 with TRBJ1-6; TRBD1 might be the D (5 bases). V lost 4 bases, J lost 7 bases, and 14 bases lay in between. This CDR3 comprises 15 residues. Germline V gene lookup returns CDR1 MNHNY and CDR2 SVGAGI (reference sequence).

The gene calls are TRBV29-1 and TRBJ2-7; possible D gene TRBD1, 8 bases. Trimming removed 5 bases from V and 2 bases from J, with 19 bases in between. CDR3 size: 15 residues. Germline assignment: CDR1 SQVTM and CDR2 ANQGSEA. DNA for the CDR3: TGCAGCGTTCGAAGGGGGAGGGACAGGACCTACGAGCAGTACTTC. Translating gives CSVRRGRDRTYEQYF.

As concerns this clone: Other nucleotide sequences in the sample specify the same CDR3. V is TRBV5-1 and J is TRBJ2-7; no clear D. Germline lookup yields CDR1 SGHRS and CDR2 YFSETQ. V was cut by 0 bases and J by 0 bases, with 7 bases left in between. This CDR3 has 14 residues. The CDR3 sequence is CASSLEAVSYEQYF. CDR3 DNA sequence: TGCGCCAGCAGCTTGGAGGCGGTCTCCTACGAGCAGTACTTC.

The chain is built from TRBV7-9 and TRBJ2-3, with TRBD1 identical over 8 bases. CDR1 is SEHNR and CDR2 is FQNEAQ in the germline V gene (reference sequence). The CDR3 is 16 residues long. V shed 4 bases, J shed 3 bases, and the junction held 9 bases outside the gene matches. The CDR3 DNA is TGTGCCAGCAGCTCCCATGGACAGGGCGGAACAGATACGCAGTATTTT. It yields the protein CASSSHGQGGTDTQYF.

J is TRBJ2-1 and V is TRBV14; 8 positions match TRBD2. CDR3 length: 15 residues. Per germline, CDR1 SGHDN and CDR2 FVKESK. Germline trimming cut 3 bases from V and 10 bases from J; bases unmatched to any gene: 11. For the CDR3, the DNA is TGTGCCAGCAGCCACGGACTAGCACCGACGCTCGAGCAGTTCTTC. It specifies CASSHGLAPTLEQFF.

The rearrangement links TRBV2 to TRBJ2-2, with 8 bases fitting TRBD2. Unmatched junction bases numbered 6, after V lost 7 bases and J lost 2 bases. The CDR3 totals 15 residues. Per the germline V gene, CDR1 is SNHLY and CDR2 is FYNNEI. The CDR3 DNA reads as TGTGCCAGCACGAGACTAGCGAAAAACACCGGGGAGCTGTTTTTT. Translating gives CASTRLAKNTGELFF.

This rearrangement joins TRBV12-5 to TRBJ1-1, with a tentative D call TRBD1 (5 bases). V lost 4 bases and J 4 bases, leaving 16 bases between the germline ends. The CDR3 runs to 15 residues. CDR1 and CDR2 (germline): LGHNT, FRNRAP. The CDR3 DNA reads TGTGCTAGTGGTTCCGGCTGGGGGGTAGGCACTGAAGCTTTCTTT. Its protein is CASGSGWGVGTEAFF.

The rearrangement joins TRBV19 to TRBJ1-3, with D unresolved. V lost 4 bases to trimming and J lost 4 bases, with 5 bases between them. This CDR3 comprises 12 residues. CDR1 is LNHDA and CDR2 is SQIVND in the germline V gene (reference sequence). CDR3 residues: CASSTTGNTIYF. CDR3 bases: TGTGCCAGTAGTACCACAGGAAACACCATATATTTT.

The chain carries TRBV6-2 or TRBV6-3 and TRBJ2-5, with D possibly TRBD2 on 5 matching bases. The CDR3 runs 15 residues. Per germline, CDR1 MNHEY and CDR2 SVGEGT. V lost 4 bases to trimming and J lost 7 bases, with 19 bases between them. CDR3 loop: CASSSTGILAVTQYF. The CDR3 DNA follows: TGTGCCAGCAGTTCAACCGGGATCCTAGCTGTGACCCAGTACTTC.

The rearrangement joins TRBV5-6 to TRBJ1-1, with 7 bases matching TRBD1. V lost 2 bases, J lost 5 bases, and 3 bases stayed unmatched. Germline CDR1 SGHDT, CDR2 YYEEEE. The CDR3 has 13 residues. The CDR3 coding sequence is TGTGCCAGCAGCTTCCAACAGGGGACTGAAGCTTTCTTT. This codes for CASSFQQGTEAFF.

The J gene is TRBJ1-2, the V gene TRBV5-1; TRBD1 matches at 9 bases. The germline CDR1 and CDR2 sequences are SGHRS and YFSETQ. CDR3 size: 15 residues. The trim removed 4 bases at V and 8 bases at J, leaving 12 bases unmatched. This chain's CDR3 is CASSQNRGQNSGYTF. The CDR3 DNA follows: TGCGCCAGCAGCCAAAACAGGGGGCAGAACTCGGGCTACACCTTC.

The chain couples TRBV10-3 to TRBJ1-2; D ambiguous. Germline V gene data show CDR1 as ENHRY and CDR2 as SYGVKD. V lost 5 bases and J 1 base, leaving 8 bases between the germline ends. The CDR3 is made up of 13 amino acids. CDR3 nucleotides: TGTGCCATCAGTTCCGACAATAACTATGGCTACACCTTC. Translation gives CAISSDNNYGYTF.

The chain combines TRBV5-4 with TRBJ2-6; D not certain. CDR3 length: 17 amino acids. Trimming shortened V by 0 bases and J by 2 bases, and 12 bases separated the two germline ends. Looked up from germline, CDR1 is SGHNT and CDR2 is YYREEE (reference sequence). CDR3 sequence reads: CASSLAYSNPGANVLTF. As DNA, the CDR3 is TGTGCCAGCAGCTTGGCCTACAGTAATCCTGGGGCCAACGTCCTGACTTTC.

The V gene is TRBV7-9, the J gene TRBJ1-4; TRBD1 matches 9 bases. In germline, CDR1 is SEHNR, CDR2 FQNEAQ (reference sequence). The CDR3 is made up of 15 amino acids. The V gene end was trimmed by 4 bases and the J gene end by 8 bases; junction bases not matched to a gene: 8. CDR3 in amino acids: CASSSVQGALEKLFF. In nucleotides, the CDR3 is TGTGCCAGCAGCTCAGTACAGGGGGCTCTGGAAAAACTGTTTTTT.

The chain recombines TRBV21-1 with TRBJ2-3; the DNA was not used to check the table's D call, TRBD1. TRBV21-1 is a recognized pseudogene. The CDR3 is 16 residues long. CDR3: CASSTHPGQGTDTQYF. The CDR3 bases are TGTGCCAGCAGCACCCATCCGGGACAGGGGACAGATACGCAGTATTTT.

The rearrangement links TRBV10-1 to TRBJ2-3; possibly TRBD1 for D (5 bases). The germline gives CDR1 WNHNN, CDR2 SYGVQD (reference sequence). V lost 8 bases to trimming and J lost 2 bases, with 26 bases between them. The CDR3 contains 18 residues. The CDR3 loop is CASARQGAGILNTDTQYF. CDR3 nucleotide sequence: TGCGCCAGCGCAAGACAAGGGGCAGGGATACTTAACACAGATACGCAGTATTTT.

The chain is built from TRBV7-3 and TRBJ1-3, with 7 bases identical to TRBD1. J was trimmed by 1 base and V by 5 bases; bases with no gene match: 8. Germline-derived CDR1 and CDR2 are SGHTA and FQGTGA. The CDR3 spans 16 residues. The CDR3 protein is CASSPGTALSGNTIYF. CDR3 bases: TGTGCCAGCAGCCCTGGGACAGCTTTATCTGGAAACACCATATATTTT.

The CDR3 DNA is TGTGCCAGCAGCGACCCCGGGACAGTCTATGGCTACACCTTC. This sequence encodes CASSDPGTVYGYTF. This rearrangement joins TRBV6-2 or TRBV6-3 to TRBJ1-2; 7 bases agree with TRBD1. CDR1 MNHEY and CDR2 SVGEGT come from the germline V gene. V shed 6 bases and J 4 bases; nucleotides not matched to a gene: 8. The CDR3 extends over 14 amino acids.

The chain couples TRBV18 to TRBJ1-4; a possible D gene is TRBD1 (5 bases). Germline CDR1 is KGHSH and CDR2 is LQKENI. Trimming took off 4 bases at V and 6 bases at J, with 9 bases between the two ends. This CDR3 region has 13 residues. CDR3 region: CASSRGGDEKLFF. The CDR3 nucleotides read TGTGCCAGCTCACGGGGGGGAGATGAAAAACTGTTTTTT. The entire variable domain, with the rest obtained from reference TRBV18 and TRBJ1-4, is as follows: NAGVMQNPRHLVRRRGQEARLRCSPMKGHSHVYWYRQLPEEGLKFMVYLQKENIIDESGMPKERFSAEFPKEGPSILRIQQVVRGDSAAYFCASSRGGDEKLFFGSGTQLSVL.